A single sample gave rise to the 24 T cell receptor beta chains below, sequenced in a study of T cell responses to AZD1222 COVID-19 vaccine. Libraries were prepared by immunoSEQ multiplex PCR; TCRdb keeps only in-frame clonotypes and omits some of them. The table includes about 45,000 clones, around 80% detected once. The specimen was peripheral blood, collected on day 0 of AZD1222 vaccination. The receptors were sampled from an adult in good health.

This clone is labeled as medium-sized (0.01 to 0.1%). This sequence joins TRBV28 and TRBJ2-1; D may match TRBD1 or TRBD2 (5 bases each). In germline, CDR1 is MDHEN, CDR2 SYDVKM. V gave up 3 bases and J gave up 6 bases, with 15 bases separating them. The CDR3 totals 15 residues. CDR3 DNA sequence: TGTGCCAGCAGTTTCGGGGACGTCCGCCTCAATGAGCAGTTCTTC. Translation: CASSFGDVRLNEQFF.

This clone turned up a few times. The chain links TRBV11-1 to TRBJ1-1; a weak D match, TRBD1 (5 bases). Germline V gene data show CDR1 as SGHAT and CDR2 as FQDESV (reference sequence). The ends were cut back, 6 bases at V and 5 bases at J, with 16 bases in the middle. The CDR3 is 14 residues long. The CDR3 sequence: CASRQSLGGTEAFF. The CDR3 DNA follows: TGTGCCAGCAGGCAGAGCCTGGGGGGAACTGAAGCTTTCTTT.

The chain uses TRBV12-5 and TRBJ1-4, with a weak D call TRBD1 (6 bases). CDR1 and CDR2 from the germline V gene are LGHNT and FRNRAP. Trimming shortened V by 6 bases and J by 8 bases, and 16 bases separated the two germline ends. This CDR3 spans 14 amino acids. CDR3 in DNA: TGTGCTAGTGGCTCAGGGGTTTATGGGGAAAAACTGTTTTTT. As protein: CASGSGVYGEKLFF.

The chain links TRBV19 to TRBJ1-2; 8 bases are shared with TRBD1. This CDR3 has 15 residues. The V and J ends lost 7 bases and 6 bases, in that order; junction bases with no gene match: 13. Germline V gene data show CDR1 as LNHDA and CDR2 as SQIVND (reference sequence). The CDR3 region is CASTFMDREWNGYTF. For the CDR3, the DNA is TGTGCCAGTACCTTCATGGACAGGGAGTGGAATGGCTACACCTTC.

This chain connects TRBV5-1 to TRBJ2-7; 7 nucleotides match TRBD1. The J segment lost 2 bases and the V segment lost 2 bases, leaving 1 base of the junction unmatched. Looked up from germline, CDR1 is SGHRS and CDR2 is YFSETQ. This CDR3 comprises 13 residues. CDR3 DNA sequence: TGCGCCAGCAGCTTCGGGACAGCCTACGAGCAGTACTTC. Its translation: CASSFGTAYEQYF.

This rearrangement joins TRBV14 to TRBJ2-5, with D tentatively TRBD2 (7 bases). CDR3 length: 16 amino acids. V lost 0 bases and J lost 4, with 15 bases in between. Germline V gives CDR1 SGHDN, CDR2 FVKESK. CDR3 residues: CASSQDARGGGETQYF. The CDR3 nucleotides read TGTGCCAGCAGCCAAGATGCGAGGGGGGGAGGAGAGACCCAGTACTTC.

This clone showed up just once. The chain links TRBV29-1 to TRBJ2-3, with D unclear. The length of the CDR3 is 13 residues. The germline V gene has CDR1 SQVTM and CDR2 ANQGSEA. V was shortened by 7 bases and J by 3 bases, with 14 bases between the two germline ends. The CDR3 nucleotides read TGCAGCGAACGGGCACCTGGTACAGATACGCAGTATTTT. Protein: CSERAPGTDTQYF.

This chain links TRBV9 with TRBJ1-1; possibly TRBD1 for D (5 bases). V was cut by 4 bases and J by 5 bases, with 18 bases left in between. Germline CDR1 SGDLS, CDR2 YYNGEE. The length of the CDR3 is 15 residues. The CDR3 is CASSPQSGSSTEAFF. The CDR3 DNA is TGTGCCAGCAGCCCGCAGTCAGGGTCTAGTACTGAAGCTTTCTTT.

V gene TRBV10-3 combines with J gene TRBJ2-7, with 10 bases fitting TRBD1. The CDR3 has 14 amino acids. Germline V CDR1 and CDR2: ENHRY, SYGVKD. J gave up 2 bases and V 7 bases, and 5 bases lay outside the gene matches. Here the CDR3 reads CAITPGQGTYEQYF. The DNA for the CDR3 is TGTGCCATCACCCCGGGACAGGGGACCTACGAGCAGTACTTC.

This CDR3 is CASSTHKGGTDTQYF. CDR3 nucleotide sequence: TGTGCCAGCTCAACACATAAAGGGGGCACAGATACGCAGTATTTT. The chain has TRBV18 and TRBJ2-3; tentative D call: TRBD1 (5 bases). The CDR3 runs 15 residues. Trimming took off 5 bases at V and 1 base at J, with 13 bases between the two ends. Germline V gene lookup returns CDR1 KGHSH and CDR2 LQKENI.

This clone has a single count. The chain recombines TRBV30 with TRBJ2-5; D is ambiguous. The CDR3 runs 12 residues. Trimming cost V 1 base and J 5 bases, with 8 bases left between them. Germline V gene data show CDR1 as GTSNPN and CDR2 as SVGIG (reference sequence). This CDR3 is CAWSGRPETQYF. DNA of the CDR3: TGTGCCTGGAGTGGCCGCCCGGAGACCCAGTACTTC. The complete variable domain, with remaining parts taken from reference TRBV30 and TRBJ2-5, reads SQTIHQWPATLVQPVGSPLSLECTVEGTSNPNLYWYRQAAGRGLQLLFYSVGIGQISSEVPQNLSASRPQDRQFILSSKKLLLSDSGFYLCAWSGRPETQYFGPGTRLLVL.

The V call is TRBV6-1, the J call TRBJ1-6, with D possibly matching TRBD1 (5 bases). This CDR3 has 16 amino acids. Germline CDR1 MNHNS, CDR2 SASEGT. Trimming pared 2 bases from V and 8 bases from J, leaving 16 bases between. The CDR3 reads CASSEPGLPAYSPLHF. The CDR3 region has the DNA TGTGCCAGCAGTGAACCGGGACTGCCCGCGTATTCACCCCTCCACTTT.

The chain uses TRBV2 and TRBJ2-3; D is unclear. The germline gives CDR1 SNHLY, CDR2 FYNNEI. The CDR3 is 15 amino acids. V lost 3 bases and J lost 0, with 10 bases in between. The CDR3 region has the DNA TGTGCCAGCAGTGATGGCAGGCAGAGCACAGATACGCAGTATTTT. Translating it yields CASSDGRQSTDTQYF. Full variable domain (rest looked up from reference TRBV2 and TRBJ2-3): EPEVTQTPSHQVTQMGQEVILRCVPISNHLYFYWYRQILGQKVEFLVSFYNNEISEKSEIFDDQFSVERPDGSNFTLKIRSTKLEDSAMYFCASSDGRQSTDTQYFGPGTRLTVL.

This clone was seen only once. The J gene is TRBJ2-2, the V gene TRBV2; D not certain. This CDR3 is built from 14 residues. Germline V CDR1 and CDR2: SNHLY, FYNNEI. Trimming stripped 7 bases from V and 0 bases from J, with 9 bases between. CDR3 region: CASKRTANTGELFF. CDR3 sequence (DNA): TGTGCCAGCAAACGGACGGCGAACACCGGGGAGCTGTTTTTT.

The CDR3: CASSLVSGDTEAFF. The CDR3 nucleotides read TGCGCCAGCAGCTTAGTATCGGGGGACACTGAAGCTTTCTTT. This chain uses TRBV5-1 with TRBJ1-1; a possible D gene is TRBD1 (5 bases). In germline, CDR1 is SGHRS, CDR2 YFSETQ. Trimming removed 2 bases from V and 3 bases from J, with 11 bases in between. The CDR3 spans 14 residues.

The rearrangement links TRBV28 to TRBJ2-7, with D perhaps TRBD2 (5 bases). CDR1 is MDHEN and CDR2 is SYDVKM in the germline V gene. This CDR3 is built from 15 residues. V was shortened by 7 bases and J by 0 bases, with 16 bases between the two germline ends. For the CDR3, the DNA is TGTGCCAGCAAGGTTCCCTGGACTGACTCCTACGAGCAGTACTTC. Translation: CASKVPWTDSYEQYF.

This clone was picked up a small number of times. The rearrangement uses TRBV5-6 and TRBJ1-1, with D possibly matching TRBD1 (5 bases). This CDR3 comprises 14 residues. V was pared by 6 bases and J by 3 bases, with 15 bases between. CDR1 and CDR2 from the germline V gene are SGHDT and YYEEEE. The CDR3 reads CASTRQFRDTEAFF. DNA for the CDR3: TGTGCCAGCACCCGACAGTTTAGGGACACTGAAGCTTTCTTT. The variable domain in full, completed from reference TRBV5-6 and TRBJ1-1, reads DAGVTQSPTHLIKTRGQQVTLRCSPKSGHDTVSWYQQALGQGPQFIFQYYEEEERQRGNFPDRFSGHQFPNYSSELNVNALLLGDSALYLCASTRQFRDTEAFFGQGTRLTVV.

The chain links TRBV24-1 to TRBJ2-5, with TRBD1 identical over 10 bases. Unmatched junction bases numbered 4, after V lost 3 bases and J lost 4 bases. The CDR3 consists of 15 residues. The germline CDR1 and CDR2 sequences are KGHDR and SFDVKD. For the CDR3, the DNA is TGTGCCACCAGTGATGCCGGGACAGGGGTAGAGACCCAGTACTTC. Protein sequence: CATSDAGTGVETQYF.

In its sample, this clone was seen a few times. The chain recombines TRBV7-3 with TRBJ2-1; 11 nucleotides align to TRBD2. Germline CDR1 and CDR2: SGHTA and FQGTGA. The CDR3 consists of 15 residues. Trimming removed 5 bases from V and 4 bases from J; junction bases left unmatched: 4. The CDR3 here is CASSTTSGAYNEQFF. As DNA, the CDR3 is TGTGCCAGCAGCACGACTAGCGGGGCGTACAATGAGCAGTTCTTC.

The V call is TRBV10-3, the J call TRBJ1-4, with D possibly being TRBD1 (6 bases). Germline V lookup: CDR1 ENHRY, CDR2 SYGVKD. The length of the CDR3 is 13 residues. Deletions cut 9 bases from V and 4 bases from J, with 12 bases between. CDR3: CAIADRLNEKLFF. DNA for the CDR3: TGTGCCATAGCGGACAGACTTAATGAAAAACTGTTTTTT.

J is TRBJ2-7 and V is TRBV2; TRBD1 might be the D (5 bases). The CDR3 contains 12 residues. Germline CDR1 SNHLY, CDR2 FYNNEI. V gave up 3 bases and J gave up 5 bases, with 8 bases separating them. The chain's CDR3 is CASSDQGHEQYF. CDR3 bases: TGTGCCAGCAGTGATCAGGGCCACGAGCAGTACTTC.

The rearrangement links TRBV6-5 to TRBJ2-1, with D possibly being TRBD1 or TRBD2 (6 bases each). V shed 2 bases and J shed 0 bases, with 11 bases lying between them. The CDR3 totals 16 residues. The V gene's germline CDR1 is MNHEY and CDR2 SVGAGI. CDR3 sequence reads: CASSYRRGHSYNEQFF. The DNA for the CDR3 is TGTGCCAGCAGTTACAGGAGGGGACACTCCTACAATGAGCAGTTCTTC.

This clone appeared a single time. The gene calls are TRBV19 and TRBJ1-1; maybe TRBD1 (6 bases). Germline CDR1 is LNHDA and CDR2 is SQIVND (reference sequence). With 6 bases removed from V and 4 bases from J, the gap between germline ends came to 12 bases. The CDR3 runs 13 residues. Here the CDR3 reads CASRQGRGTEAFF. CDR3 DNA sequence: TGTGCCAGTAGACAGGGTCGGGGCACTGAAGCTTTCTTT.

The genes are TRBV6-5 and TRBJ2-5, with 8 bases aligning to TRBD1. After removal of 0 bases from V and 10 bases from J, the junction contained 1 base not matched to a gene. Germline lookup yields CDR1 MNHEY and CDR2 SVGAGI. The CDR3 is made up of 12 amino acids. The CDR3 coding sequence is TGTGCCAGCAGTTACTCAGGACAGGGCCAGTACTTC. This translates into CASSYSGQGQYF.